This TCR beta chain was captured in a study of T cells in Graves' hyperthyroidism and ophthalmopathy. General study findings and limits: The blood repertoire included most of the expanded thyroid clonotypes above 0.001.

Researchers defined stable Graves' hyperthyroidism as no ophthalmopathy progression within 18 months. Lactation, pregnancy, other autoimmune disease or uncontrolled infection excluded patients. PBMCs were derived from 7.5 to 10 ml fresh peripheral blood. TCR beta CDR3 regions were amplified from RNA. First-round RT-PCR targeting the TCR CDR3 was performed with the HTBI primer set. In TCRdb, the multiplex PCR reads were re-called with MiXCR into one record per CDR3 protein. In the table there are about 350,000 distinct CDR3 sequences, approximately 14% of which are singletons. This clonotype was detected many times. The antigen is undetermined. The germline V gene encodes CDR1 SGHNT and CDR2 YENEEA. Trimming took off 2 bases at V and 6 bases at J, with 14 bases between the two ends. The CDR3 spans 15 residues.

The sequence was collected from a woman aged 25 to 39 with Graves' hyperthyroidism. The chain is built from TRBV11-3 and TRBJ2-1; D gene ambiguous. The sequencing sample was made of blood. CDR3: CASSLLAGVGNEQFF. The CDR3, as DNA: TGTGCCAGCAGCTTATTGGCCGGAGTCGGCAATGAGCAGTTCTTC.